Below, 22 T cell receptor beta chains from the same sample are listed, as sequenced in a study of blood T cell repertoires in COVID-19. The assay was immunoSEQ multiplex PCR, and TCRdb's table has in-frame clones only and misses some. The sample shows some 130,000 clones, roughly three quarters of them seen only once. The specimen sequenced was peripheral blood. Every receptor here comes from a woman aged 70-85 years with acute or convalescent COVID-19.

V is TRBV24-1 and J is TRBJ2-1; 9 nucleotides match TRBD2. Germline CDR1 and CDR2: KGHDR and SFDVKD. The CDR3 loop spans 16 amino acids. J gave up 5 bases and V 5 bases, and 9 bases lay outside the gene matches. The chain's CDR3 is CATSGDQTSGNNEQFF. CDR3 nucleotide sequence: TGTGCCACCAGTGGCGATCAGACTAGCGGAAACAATGAGCAGTTCTTC.

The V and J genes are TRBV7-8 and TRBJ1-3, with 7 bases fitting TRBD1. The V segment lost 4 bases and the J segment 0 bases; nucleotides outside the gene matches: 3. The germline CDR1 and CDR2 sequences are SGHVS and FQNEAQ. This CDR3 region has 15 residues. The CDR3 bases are TGTGCCAGCAGCTCGTACAGGGGCTCTGGAAACACCATATATTTT. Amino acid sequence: CASSSYRGSGNTIYF.

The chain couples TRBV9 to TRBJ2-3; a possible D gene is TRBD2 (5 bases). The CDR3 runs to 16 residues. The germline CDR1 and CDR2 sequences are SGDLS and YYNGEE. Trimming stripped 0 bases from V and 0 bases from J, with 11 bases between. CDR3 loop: CASSVAGLPSTDTQYF. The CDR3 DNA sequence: TGTGCCAGCAGCGTAGCCGGACTTCCTAGCACAGATACGCAGTATTTT.

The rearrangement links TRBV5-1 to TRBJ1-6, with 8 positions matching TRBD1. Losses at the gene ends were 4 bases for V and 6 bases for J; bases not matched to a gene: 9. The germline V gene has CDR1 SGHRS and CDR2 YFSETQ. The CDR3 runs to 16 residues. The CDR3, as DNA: TGCGCCAGCAGCACAGGACAGGGTGAAGGTAATTCACCCCTCCACTTT. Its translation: CASSTGQGEGNSPLHF.

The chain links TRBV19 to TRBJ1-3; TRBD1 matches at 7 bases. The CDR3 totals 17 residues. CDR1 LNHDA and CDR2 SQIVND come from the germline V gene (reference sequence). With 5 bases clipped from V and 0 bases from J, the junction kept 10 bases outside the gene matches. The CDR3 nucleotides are TGTGCCAGTAGTTCCCGGGACAGATCTCTCTCTGGAAACACCATATATTTT. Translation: CASSSRDRSLSGNTIYF.

In nucleotides, the CDR3 is TGCGCCAGCAGCCCAGGACAGACTCGGGATACGCAGTATTTT. Residues: CASSPGQTRDTQYF. The V and J genes are TRBV5-1 and TRBJ2-3, with a tentative D call TRBD1 (6 bases). Per germline, CDR1 SGHRS and CDR2 YFSETQ. This CDR3 comprises 14 residues. The V end was cut by 4 bases, the J end by 6 bases, with 15 bases between.

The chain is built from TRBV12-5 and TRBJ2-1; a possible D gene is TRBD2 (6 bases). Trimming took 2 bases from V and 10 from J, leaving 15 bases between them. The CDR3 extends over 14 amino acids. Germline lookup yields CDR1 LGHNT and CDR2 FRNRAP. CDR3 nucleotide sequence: TGTGCTAGTGGTTTGATAGCCGGTAGCGGAGAGCAGTTCTTC. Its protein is CASGLIAGSGEQFF.

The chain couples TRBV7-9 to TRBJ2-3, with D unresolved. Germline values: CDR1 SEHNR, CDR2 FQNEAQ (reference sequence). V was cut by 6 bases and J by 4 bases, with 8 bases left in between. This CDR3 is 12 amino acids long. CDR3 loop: CASRTSPDTQYF. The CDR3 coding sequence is TGTGCCAGCAGAACTTCCCCAGATACGCAGTATTTT. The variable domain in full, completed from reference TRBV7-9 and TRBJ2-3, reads DTGVSQNPRHKITKRGQNVTFRCDPISEHNRLYWYRQTLGQGPEFLTYFQNEAQLEKSRLLSDRFSAERPKGSFSTLEIQRTEQGDSAMYLCASRTSPDTQYFGPGTRLTVL.

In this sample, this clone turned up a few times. The chain's CDR3 is CAIRPGGRYNEKLFF. DNA for the CDR3: TGTGCCATCAGGCCGGGGGGCAGGTACAATGAAAAACTGTTTTTT. This sequence joins TRBV10-3 and TRBJ1-4; tentatively, D is TRBD1 (6 bases). Germline CDR1 reads ENHRY; CDR2 reads SYGVKD. V lost 6 bases and J lost 5, with 16 bases in between. The CDR3 has 15 amino acids.

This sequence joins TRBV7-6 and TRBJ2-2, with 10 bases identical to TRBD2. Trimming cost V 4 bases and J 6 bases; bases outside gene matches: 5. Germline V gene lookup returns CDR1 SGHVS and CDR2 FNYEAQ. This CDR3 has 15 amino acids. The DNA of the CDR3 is TGTGCCAGCAGCTCTAGCGGGAGTTTTTCCGGGGAGCTGTTTTTT. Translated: CASSSSGSFSGELFF.

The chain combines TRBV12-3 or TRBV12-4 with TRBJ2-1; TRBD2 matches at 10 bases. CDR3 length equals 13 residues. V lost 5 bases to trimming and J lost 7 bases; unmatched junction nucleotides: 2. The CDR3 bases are TGTGCCAGCAGTCCTAGCGGGAGAAATGAGCAGTTCTTC. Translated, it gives CASSPSGRNEQFF.

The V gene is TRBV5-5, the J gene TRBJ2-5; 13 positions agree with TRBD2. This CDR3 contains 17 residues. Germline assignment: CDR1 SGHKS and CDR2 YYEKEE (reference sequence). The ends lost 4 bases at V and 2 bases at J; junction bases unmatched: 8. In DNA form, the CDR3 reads TGTGCCAGCAGCCCCGGACTAGCGGGAGTGGGTCAAGAGACCCAGTACTTC. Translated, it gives CASSPGLAGVGQETQYF.

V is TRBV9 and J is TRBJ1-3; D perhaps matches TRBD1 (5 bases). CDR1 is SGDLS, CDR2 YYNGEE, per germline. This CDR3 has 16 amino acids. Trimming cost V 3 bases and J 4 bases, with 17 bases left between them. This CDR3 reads CASSGFGPGVGNTIYF. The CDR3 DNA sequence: TGTGCCAGCAGCGGATTCGGCCCGGGGGTGGGAAACACCATATATTTT.

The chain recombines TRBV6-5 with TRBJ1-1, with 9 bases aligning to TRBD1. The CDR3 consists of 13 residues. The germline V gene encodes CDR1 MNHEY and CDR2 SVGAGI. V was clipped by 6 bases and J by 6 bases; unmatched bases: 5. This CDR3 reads CASRQGADSEAFF. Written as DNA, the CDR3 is TGTGCCAGCAGACAGGGGGCAGATTCTGAAGCTTTCTTT.

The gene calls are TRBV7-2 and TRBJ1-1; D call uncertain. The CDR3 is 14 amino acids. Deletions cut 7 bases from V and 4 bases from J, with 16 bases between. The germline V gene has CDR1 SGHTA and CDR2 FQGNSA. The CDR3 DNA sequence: TGTGCCAGCACCCAAAATCTGGAGGTCACTGAAGCTTTCTTT. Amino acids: CASTQNLEVTEAFF.

The CDR3 is CASSFYGTGARSGRAVEQFF. CDR3 DNA sequence: TGTGCCAGCAGTTTCTACGGGACAGGGGCACGTAGCGGGAGGGCAGTTGAGCAGTTCTTC. This chain links TRBV27 with TRBJ2-1, with D tentatively TRBD2 (11 bases). V gave up 3 bases and J gave up 9 bases, with 33 bases separating them. CDR3 length: 20 amino acids. The germline V gene has CDR1 MNHEY and CDR2 SMNVEV (reference sequence).

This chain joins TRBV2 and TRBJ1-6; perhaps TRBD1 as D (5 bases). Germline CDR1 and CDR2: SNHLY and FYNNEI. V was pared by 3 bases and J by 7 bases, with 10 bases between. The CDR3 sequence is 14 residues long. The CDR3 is CASSDQGKNSPLHF. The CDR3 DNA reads TGTGCCAGCAGTGATCAGGGCAAAAATTCACCCCTCCACTTT.

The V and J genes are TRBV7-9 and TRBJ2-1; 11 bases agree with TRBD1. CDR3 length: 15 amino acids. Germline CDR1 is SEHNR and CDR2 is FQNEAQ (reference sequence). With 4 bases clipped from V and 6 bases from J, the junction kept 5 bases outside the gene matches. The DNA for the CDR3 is TGTGCCAGCAGCTATCGGGACAGGGGGTCCAATGAGCAGTTCTTC. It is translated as CASSYRDRGSNEQFF. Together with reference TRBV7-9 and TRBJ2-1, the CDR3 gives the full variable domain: DTGVSQNPRHKITKRGQNVTFRCDPISEHNRLYWYRQTLGQGPEFLTYFQNEAQLEKSRLLSDRFSAERPKGSFSTLEIQRTEQGDSAMYLCASSYRDRGSNEQFFGPGTRLTVL.

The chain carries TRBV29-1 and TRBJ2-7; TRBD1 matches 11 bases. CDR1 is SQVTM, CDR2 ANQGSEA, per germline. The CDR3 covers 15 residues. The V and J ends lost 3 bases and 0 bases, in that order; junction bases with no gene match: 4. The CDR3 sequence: CSVDGTGGPSYEQYF. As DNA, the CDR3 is TGCAGCGTTGACGGGACAGGGGGGCCCTCCTACGAGCAGTACTTC.

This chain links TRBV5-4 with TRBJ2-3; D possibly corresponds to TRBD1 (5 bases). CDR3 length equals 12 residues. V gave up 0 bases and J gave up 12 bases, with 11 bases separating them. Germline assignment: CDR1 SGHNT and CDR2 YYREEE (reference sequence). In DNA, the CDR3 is TGTGCCAGCAGCTTGGGGACACCTCGACAGTATTTT. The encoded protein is CASSLGTPRQYF.

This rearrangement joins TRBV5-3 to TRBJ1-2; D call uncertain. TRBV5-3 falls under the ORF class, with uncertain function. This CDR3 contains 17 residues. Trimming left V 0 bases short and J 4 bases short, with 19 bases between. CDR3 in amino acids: CARSLAGSKEASYGYTF. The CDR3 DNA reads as TGTGCCAGAAGCTTGGCGGGGTCTAAGGAGGCATCCTATGGCTACACCTTC.

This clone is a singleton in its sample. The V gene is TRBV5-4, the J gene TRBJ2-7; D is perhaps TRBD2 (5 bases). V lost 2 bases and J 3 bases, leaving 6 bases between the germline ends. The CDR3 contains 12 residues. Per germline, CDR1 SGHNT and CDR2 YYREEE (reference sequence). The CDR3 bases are TGTGCCAGCAGCTTCGGGAACTACGAGCAGTACTTC. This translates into CASSFGNYEQYF.